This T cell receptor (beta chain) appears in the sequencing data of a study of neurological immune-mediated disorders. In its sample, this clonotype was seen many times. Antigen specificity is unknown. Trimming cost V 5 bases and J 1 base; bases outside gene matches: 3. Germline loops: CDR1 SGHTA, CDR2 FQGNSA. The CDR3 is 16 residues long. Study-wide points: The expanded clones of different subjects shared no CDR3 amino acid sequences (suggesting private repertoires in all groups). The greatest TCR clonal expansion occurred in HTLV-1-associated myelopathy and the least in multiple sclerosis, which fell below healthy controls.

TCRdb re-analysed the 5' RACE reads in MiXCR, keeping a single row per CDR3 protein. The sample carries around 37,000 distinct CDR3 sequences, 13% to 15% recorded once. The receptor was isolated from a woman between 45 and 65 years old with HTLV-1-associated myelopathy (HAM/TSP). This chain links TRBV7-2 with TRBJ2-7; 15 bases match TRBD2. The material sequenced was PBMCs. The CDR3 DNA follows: TGTGCCAGCAGCCGGACTAGCGGGGGGGCATCCTACGAGCAGTACTTC. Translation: CASSRTSGGASYEQYF. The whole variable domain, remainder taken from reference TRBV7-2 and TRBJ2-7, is GAGVSQSPSNKVTEKGKDVELRCDPISGHTALYWYRQSLGQGLEFLIYFQGNSAPDKSGLPSDRFSAERTGGSVSTLTIQRTQQEDSAVYLCASSRTSGGASYEQYFGPGTRLTVT.